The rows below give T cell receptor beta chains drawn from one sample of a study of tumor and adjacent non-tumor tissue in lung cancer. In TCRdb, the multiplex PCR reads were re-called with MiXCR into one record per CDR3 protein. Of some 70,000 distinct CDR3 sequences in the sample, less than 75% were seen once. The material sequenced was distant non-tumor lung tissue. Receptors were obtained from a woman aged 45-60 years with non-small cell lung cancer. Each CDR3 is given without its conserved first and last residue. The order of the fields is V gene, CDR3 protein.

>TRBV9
ASSVGGLGGYEQY
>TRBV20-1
SAIPRGRSTDTRY
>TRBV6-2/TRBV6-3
VSRPGDTNNEQF
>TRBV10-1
ASSEGQGPHNEQF
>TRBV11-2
VSNLRKDDTQY
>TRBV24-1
ATSDETGFLGTRELF
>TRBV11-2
TSSSRRNTDAF
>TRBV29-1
SVYNRYEQY
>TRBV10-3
VTFVDLSNTGELF
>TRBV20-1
TARTIGEQY
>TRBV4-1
ASNQDGTGRPDTQY
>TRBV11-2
ASNSGRSGLAGRVAQY
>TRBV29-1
SVWTIGVNNEQF
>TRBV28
AGRGGTGELF
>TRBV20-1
SARYPGQGYYEQY
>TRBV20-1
SASGDSNQPQH
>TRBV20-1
GVSQPNQPQH
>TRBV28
ASSFLRVWDEQF
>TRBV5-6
ASSADRSEIYNERF
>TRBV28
ASSSRIQWGTYVQY
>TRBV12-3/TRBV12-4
VSCLRTGGAGAYGYT
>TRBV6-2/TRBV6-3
ASNYGDSWETQY
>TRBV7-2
ASSLAGDSFYKQY
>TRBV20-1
SALPSRSYNEQF
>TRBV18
ASTPPLAGVDEQF
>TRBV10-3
AISGNQGTEAF
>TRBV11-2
ASSMDSGSTDTQY
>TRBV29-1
SAVGTGCVGEQY
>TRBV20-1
SASPFGTSGSFSSDTQY
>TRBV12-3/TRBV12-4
ASSFISGSDDEQF
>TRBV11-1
ASRGAGCGELF
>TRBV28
ASTRGVETQY
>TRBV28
ASSCSGRNSEQF
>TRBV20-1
SARKGVRFNQPQH
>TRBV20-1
CARARDRVNIQY
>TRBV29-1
SDSSTGSFEQY
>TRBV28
ANSTPPADTQY
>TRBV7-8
ASSRLAGGYNDQF
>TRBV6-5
ASRRGGVETQY
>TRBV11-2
ASSFLTWGFNTGELF
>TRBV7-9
ASSRKPQLGGSSYNELF